These 17 T cell receptor beta chains were all obtained from the same sample, sequenced in a study of OX40 agonist ivuxolimab in advanced cancers. The table came from immunoSEQ multiplex PCR; TCRdb's copy has only in-frame clones and leaves some out. The repertoire consists of 70,000 to 80,000 clones, with 70% to 90% occurring once and the leading ten covering about a sixth. The material was CD4+ or CD8+ T cells sorted from blood, obtained in a trial of the OX40 agonist ivuxolimab. The receptor set was obtained from an adult with an advanced solid tumor such as melanoma, head and neck, liver or kidney cancer.

The CDR3 sequence is CATSLRWGSAEQFF. CDR3 sequence (DNA): TGTGCCACCAGCCTCCGCTGGGGGTCAGCGGAGCAGTTCTTC. V usage is TRBV15 and J usage is TRBJ2-1, with D perhaps assigned TRBD1 or TRBD2 (5 bases each). The CDR3 consists of 14 residues. V was pared by 5 bases and J by 10 bases, with 18 bases between. CDR1 is LNHNV, CDR2 YYDKDF, per germline (reference sequence).

The chain has TRBV6-1 and TRBJ2-1; TRBD2 matches 13 bases. CDR3 size: 14 residues. V lost 6 bases and J lost 8; bases outside the gene matches: 4. Germline V gene data show CDR1 as MNHNS and CDR2 as SASEGT. CDR3 DNA sequence: TGTGCCAGCAGCCTCGGACTAGCGGGAGATGAGCAGTTCTTC. It codes for CASSLGLAGDEQFF.

The J gene is TRBJ1-4, the V gene TRBV25-1, with no clear D. Germline V gives CDR1 MGHDK, CDR2 SYGVNS. Deletions cut 10 bases from V and 5 bases from J, with 17 bases between. The CDR3 extends over 14 amino acids. The DNA for the CDR3 is TGTGCCATTGCTCCCCCGGGGTTGAATGAAAAACTGTTTTTT. Encoded protein: CAIAPPGLNEKLFF.

The chain carries TRBV28 and TRBJ2-6; D not certain. Germline lookup yields CDR1 MDHEN and CDR2 SYDVKM. V lost 2 bases and J lost 0, with 5 bases in between. The CDR3 extends over 15 amino acids. This CDR3 reads CASSLTNSGANVLTF. The CDR3, as DNA: TGTGCCAGCAGTTTAACAAACTCTGGGGCCAACGTCCTGACTTTC.

This clone was picked up a small number of times. CDR3: CAISDAHRGGNQPQHF. The CDR3 coding sequence is TGTGCCATCAGTGATGCCCATCGGGGTGGCAATCAGCCCCAGCATTTT. The J gene is TRBJ1-5, the V gene TRBV10-3; no firm D call. The ends were cut back, 3 bases at V and 2 bases at J, with 14 bases in the middle. The germline V gene has CDR1 ENHRY and CDR2 SYGVKD. This CDR3 region has 16 residues.

The chain joins TRBV28 to TRBJ1-2; D might be TRBD1 (6 bases). CDR3 length: 15 amino acids. CDR1 and CDR2 (germline): MDHEN, SYDVKM. Trimming pared 3 bases from V and 0 bases from J, leaving 11 bases between. The CDR3 DNA is TGTGCCAGCAGTTTTCAGGACAGTGCTAACTATGGCTACACCTTC. This encodes CASSFQDSANYGYTF.

The chain carries TRBV14 and TRBJ2-5; D might be TRBD1 (6 bases). V was clipped by 4 bases and J by 5 bases, with 14 bases between them. Germline CDR1 reads SGHDN; CDR2 reads FVKESK. This CDR3 has 14 amino acids. The CDR3 DNA is TGTGCCAGCAGCCGACTTACAGGGTCGGAGACCCAGTACTTC. It codes for CASSRLTGSETQYF.

V and J are TRBV5-8 and TRBJ2-5, with a weak D call TRBD2 (5 bases). Germline CDR1 and CDR2: SGHTS and YDEGEE. This CDR3 is built from 16 residues. V was cut by 4 bases and J by 4 bases, with 20 bases left in between. CDR3 sequence: CASSPDRGNKVETQYF. CDR3 coding DNA: TGTGCCAGCAGCCCGGATCGGGGTAACAAAGTAGAGACCCAGTACTTC.

This rearrangement joins TRBV9 to TRBJ2-7; TRBD1 matches at 8 bases. There are 14 residues in the CDR3. Germline V gene data show CDR1 as SGDLS and CDR2 as YYNGEE. J lost 3 bases, V lost 4 bases, and 6 bases had no gene match. The CDR3 bases are TGTGCCAGCAGCCCTCGGACAGGGAACTACGAGCAGTACTTC. It is translated as CASSPRTGNYEQYF.

The genes are TRBV4-2 and TRBJ2-1; 9 bases map to TRBD1. Germline assignment: CDR1 LGHNA and CDR2 YNFKEQ. J lost 6 bases, V lost 0 bases, and 12 bases had no gene match. This CDR3 has 18 residues. The CDR3 sequence: CASSQEPFTGTGFNEQFF. In DNA form, the CDR3 reads TGTGCCAGCAGCCAAGAACCTTTCACCGGGACAGGGTTCAATGAGCAGTTCTTC.

The rearrangement joins TRBV5-6 to TRBJ1-5; D gene uncertain. Germline CDR1 reads SGHDT; CDR2 reads YYEEEE. CDR3 length equals 12 residues. Trimming removed 1 base at V and 7 bases at J, with 6 bases between. The CDR3, as DNA: TGTGCCAGCAGCTTGTATAAGCAGCCCCAGCATTTT. Translation: CASSLYKQPQHF.

This clone has more than one count but fewer than ten. This chain joins TRBV18 and TRBJ2-7; D ambiguous. V lost 1 base, J lost 2 bases, and 6 bases lay in between. The CDR3 runs 13 residues. Germline V gene lookup returns CDR1 KGHSH and CDR2 LQKENI. The CDR3 bases are TGTGCCAGCTCACCACGCAACACCTACGAGCAGTACTTC. Amino acids: CASSPRNTYEQYF.

V usage is TRBV15 and J usage is TRBJ2-1; D call uncertain. With 3 bases removed from V and 7 bases from J, the gap between germline ends came to 13 bases. Germline-derived CDR1 and CDR2 are LNHNV and YYDKDF (reference sequence). This CDR3 is built from 14 residues. Here the CDR3 DNA reads TGTGCCACCAGCAGTCGCTCCTGGCCAAATGAGCAGTTCTTC. Residues: CATSSRSWPNEQFF. The whole variable domain, filled in from reference TRBV15 and TRBJ2-1, reads DAMVIQNPRYQVTQFGKPVTLSCSQTLNHNVMYWYQQKSSQAPKLLFHYYDKDFNNEADTPDNFQSRRPNTSFCFLDIRSPGLGDTAMYLCATSSRSWPNEQFFGPGTRLTVL.

The chain couples TRBV28 to TRBJ1-2; D might be TRBD1 (6 bases). Germline V CDR1 and CDR2: MDHEN, SYDVKM. Trimming pared 5 bases from V and 0 bases from J, leaving 13 bases between. This CDR3 has 15 amino acids. In DNA, the CDR3 is TGTGCCAGCAGTAGGACAGCTATAGCTAACTATGGCTACACCTTC. As protein: CASSRTAIANYGYTF.

The chain carries TRBV10-3 and TRBJ2-1; 8 nucleotides agree with TRBD2. The CDR3 contains 15 residues. V lost 4 bases to trimming and J lost 6 bases; unmatched junction nucleotides: 8. Germline V gives CDR1 ENHRY, CDR2 SYGVKD. In nucleotides, the CDR3 is TGTGCCATCAGTGTCCGAACTAGCGGAACCAATGAGCAGTTCTTC. The encoded protein is CAISVRTSGTNEQFF.

This chain links TRBV28 with TRBJ1-1, with D maybe TRBD1 (6 bases). Germline V gene sequence: CDR1 MDHEN, CDR2 SYDVKM. This CDR3 is 15 amino acids long. Between the trimmed V and J ends, which lost 8 bases and 1 base, there was a span of 17 bases. The CDR3 coding sequence is TGTGCCAGCGAGGCTTCCGGGACACCGAACACTGAAGCTTTCTTT. Protein product: CASEASGTPNTEAFF.

The gene calls are TRBV2 and TRBJ2-5; 12 bases align to TRBD2. CDR3 length: 14 residues. The germline gives CDR1 SNHLY, CDR2 FYNNEI. The V gene end was trimmed by 6 bases and the J gene end by 5 bases; junction bases not matched to a gene: 4. CDR3 in DNA: TGTGCCAGCAGGAAGACTAGCGGGAGCGAGACCCAGTACTTC. It encodes CASRKTSGSETQYF.